Presented here are 9 T cell receptor beta chains from one specimen sequenced in a study of T cells after yellow fever vaccination. TCRdb re-called the 5' RACE reads with MiXCR, one entry per CDR3 protein. This sample has 300,000 to 400,000 distinct CDR3 sequences, with 8% to 10% found just once. Source: PBMCs, taken on the day of the first yellow fever vaccination. The receptors come from a man between 18 and 29 years old who received the YFV17D yellow fever vaccine.

This clonotype was seen only a few times. The chain combines TRBV5-1 with TRBJ1-1; D is unclear. The germline V and J ends were trimmed by 3 bases and 1 base, with 10 bases remaining between them. In germline, CDR1 is SGHRS, CDR2 YFSETQ. The CDR3 sequence is 14 residues long. The CDR3 DNA sequence: TGCGCCAGCAGCTGGAGAGCAGGGAACACTGAAGCTTTCTTT. It yields the protein CASSWRAGNTEAFF.

There are many counts of this clonotype. The rearrangement uses TRBV5-1 and TRBJ1-6; D might be TRBD1 (6 bases). Trimming took off 4 bases at V and 7 bases at J, with 12 bases between the two ends. The germline gives CDR1 SGHRS, CDR2 YFSETQ. This CDR3 is 14 amino acids long. The CDR3 loop is CASSRGQGNSPLHF. Here the CDR3 DNA reads TGCGCCAGCAGCCGGGGCCAGGGGAATTCACCCCTCCACTTT.

Many counts were recorded for this clonotype. V and J are TRBV7-9 and TRBJ2-5, with D unclear. This CDR3 is built from 12 residues. Trimming left V 3 bases short and J 2 bases short, with 4 bases between. Germline V gives CDR1 SEHNR, CDR2 FQNEAQ (reference sequence). The CDR3 sequence is CASSLQQETQYF. In nucleotides, the CDR3 is TGTGCCAGCAGCTTGCAGCAAGAGACCCAGTACTTC. The variable domain in full, completed from reference TRBV7-9 and TRBJ2-5, reads DTGVSQNPRHKITKRGQNVTFRCDPISEHNRLYWYRQTLGQGPEFLTYFQNEAQLEKSRLLSDRFSAERPKGSFSTLEIQRTEQGDSAMYLCASSLQQETQYFGPGTRLLVL.

In DNA, the CDR3 is TGTGCCAGCAGGGTGACAGGGGCCTATGGCTACACCTTC. Amino acids: CASRVTGAYGYTF. The chain is built from TRBV12-3 or TRBV12-4 and TRBJ1-2, with 8 positions matching TRBD1. This CDR3 has 13 amino acids. Trimming removed 6 bases from V and 4 bases from J; junction bases left unmatched: 4.

V usage is TRBV5-6 and J usage is TRBJ2-1; D may be TRBD1 (5 bases). This CDR3 has 17 amino acids. V gave up 2 bases and J gave up 1 base, with 16 bases separating them. Per the germline V gene, CDR1 is SGHDT and CDR2 is YYEEEE. In DNA form, the CDR3 reads TGTGCCAGCAGCTTTCGAGCCAGGGTAGGGTCCTACAATGAGCAGTTCTTC. This gives the protein CASSFRARVGSYNEQFF.

This chain links TRBV20-1 with TRBJ1-1; D gene unclear. In germline, CDR1 is DFQATT, CDR2 SNEGSKA (reference sequence). V lost 5 bases and J lost 3, with 7 bases in between. There are 11 residues in the CDR3. The CDR3 reads CSALVHTEAFF. CDR3 in DNA: TGCAGTGCTCTCGTGCACACTGAAGCTTTCTTT.

This clonotype is medium-sized (0.01 to 0.1%) within its sample. V and J are TRBV2 and TRBJ1-1; TRBD1 matches at 7 bases. The CDR3 contains 14 residues. CDR1 SNHLY and CDR2 FYNNEI come from the germline V gene. The V segment lost 4 bases and the J segment 4 bases; nucleotides outside the gene matches: 6. This chain's CDR3 is CASSGRQGSTEAFF. CDR3 DNA sequence: TGTGCCAGCAGTGGCAGACAGGGTAGCACTGAAGCTTTCTTT.

Concerning this clonotype itself: At one boundary the junction diverges from the germline segment, which might be a read error. The rearrangement joins TRBV18 to TRBJ1-2; TRBD1 might be the D (5 bases). This CDR3 contains 15 residues. Germline values: CDR1 KGHSH, CDR2 LQKENI. The DNA for the CDR3 is TGTGCCAGCTCACCTATGGGACCGAATAACTATGGCCACACCTTC. Amino acid sequence: CASSPMGPNNYGHTF.

This chain links TRBV9 with TRBJ2-1; D is undetermined. This CDR3 region has 11 residues. Between the trimmed V and J ends, which lost 0 bases and 8 bases, there was a span of 3 bases. CDR1 SGDLS and CDR2 YYNGEE come from the germline V gene. The CDR3 DNA reads TGTGCCAGCAGCGTAGAAGATGAGCAGTTCTTC. Translated: CASSVEDEQFF.